These 9 T cell receptor beta chains were sequenced from one sample in a study of shared clonotypes between healthy human individuals. Measured with immunoSEQ multiplex PCR; TCRdb has only the in-frame clones, and not every one. The sample records about 1,500,000 clones, roughly 96% being singletons. The specimen was naive CD4+ T cells sorted from blood. Stated subset: CD45RA+ positively selected. Receptors were obtained from a man aged 25-40 years in good health.

To note about this clone: Compared with germline, one end of the junction differs, possibly owing to a read error. The chain employs TRBV6-6 and TRBJ2-5; a possible D gene is TRBD2 (5 bases). The CDR3 runs 12 residues. CDR1 is MNHNY, CDR2 SVGAGI, per germline (reference sequence). The CDR3 sequence is CAGAVDHETQYF. The CDR3 bases are TGTGCAGGAGCGGTAGACCATGAGACCCAGTACTTC.

V and J are TRBV11-2 and TRBJ2-7, with D unresolved. Germline V lookup: CDR1 SGHAT, CDR2 FQNNGV. V shed 5 bases and J shed 1 base, with 6 bases lying between them. The CDR3 has 12 residues. CDR3 region: CASSRGSYEQYF. Here the CDR3 DNA reads TGTGCCAGCAGCCGTGGGTCCTACGAGCAGTACTTC.

V usage is TRBV19 and J usage is TRBJ2-1; 8 bases agree with TRBD2. Germline V gene lookup returns CDR1 LNHDA and CDR2 SQIVND (reference sequence). The CDR3 runs 18 residues. J gave up 2 bases and V 3 bases, and 12 bases lay outside the gene matches. The CDR3 coding sequence is TGTGCCAGTAGTATCCGGCGAGGTAGCGGGAAGCCCTACAATGAGCAGTTCTTC. The encoded protein is CASSIRRGSGKPYNEQFF.

The rearrangement joins TRBV9 to TRBJ2-7; D perhaps matches TRBD2 (5 bases). V shed 4 bases and J shed 5 bases, with 13 bases lying between them. The V gene's germline CDR1 is SGDLS and CDR2 YYNGEE. CDR3 length: 13 amino acids. This CDR3 reads CASSPRLAHEQYF. The CDR3 DNA sequence: TGTGCCAGCAGCCCTCGCCTAGCCCACGAGCAGTACTTC. Using reference TRBV9 and TRBJ2-7 for the parts outside the CDR3, the full variable domain is DSGVTQTPKHLITATGQRVTLRCSPRSGDLSVYWYQQSLDQGLQFLIQYYNGEERAKGNILERFSAQQFPDLHSELNLSSLELGDSALYFCASSPRLAHEQYFGPGTRLTVT.

The gene calls are TRBV7-9 and TRBJ2-5; perhaps TRBD2 as D (6 bases). CDR3 size: 15 residues. Germline CDR1 SEHNR, CDR2 FQNEAQ (reference sequence). The germline V and J ends were trimmed by 1 base and 3 bases, with 12 bases remaining between them. CDR3 DNA: TGTGCCAGCAGCTTAGGTGTGTTAGCGGAAGAGACCCAGTACTTC. This gives the protein CASSLGVLAEETQYF.

V usage is TRBV27 and J usage is TRBJ2-3; TRBD1 matches at 7 bases. The length of the CDR3 is 16 residues. The ends lost 4 bases at V and 3 bases at J; junction bases unmatched: 10. From germline, CDR1 is MNHEY and CDR2 SMNVEV (reference sequence). Here the CDR3 DNA reads TGTGCCAGCAGTTCGTGGACAGGTTTAAGGACAGATACGCAGTATTTT. Amino acids: CASSSWTGLRTDTQYF.

Worth noting for this clone: The identical CDR3 is also encoded by other nucleotide sequences in the sample. The chain recombines TRBV5-1 with TRBJ2-7; the match to TRBD2 covers 10 bases. The V gene end was trimmed by 5 bases and the J gene end by 0 bases; junction bases not matched to a gene: 5. In germline, CDR1 is SGHRS, CDR2 YFSETQ. The CDR3 sequence is 15 residues long. The DNA of the CDR3 is TGCGCCAGCAGTCCTGGACTAGCGGCCTCCTACGAGCAGTACTTC. Translated, it gives CASSPGLAASYEQYF.

In DNA form, the CDR3 reads TGTGCCAGCAGCGTGACTCTAGCGGGGAGCTCCTACAATGAGCAGTTCTTC. Residues: CASSVTLAGSSYNEQFF. The V call is TRBV9, the J call TRBJ2-1; 9 bases are shared with TRBD2. This CDR3 region has 17 residues. Germline values: CDR1 SGDLS, CDR2 YYNGEE. V lost 2 bases to trimming and J lost 0 bases; unmatched junction nucleotides: 6.

This clone was found once. The rearrangement uses TRBV13 and TRBJ1-2; 9 nucleotides align to TRBD1. Trimming removed 3 bases from V and 7 bases from J; junction bases left unmatched: 6. The CDR3 contains 14 residues. Germline CDR1 and CDR2: PRHDT and FYEKMQ (reference sequence). CDR3 nucleotide sequence: TGTGCCAGCAGCTTGTACCGGACAGGGGCTGGCTACACCTTC. Translating it yields CASSLYRTGAGYTF.